The text below deals with one T cell receptor beta chain. Its antigen is not identified. These data come from a study of molecular identifiers for immune sequencing clone quantification. Broader study findings: Clones exceeding 20 RNA copies carried over 99% of effector molecules but under 1% of naive-cell molecules.

Previously published methods and listed TCR primers were used for the bulk TCR libraries. TCRdb re-derived calls from the PCR reads in MiXCR, one entry per CDR3 protein. The sample has roughly 630,000 distinct CDR3 sequences, 25% seen once; the top ten hold 0.6% to 0.9%. The V gene's germline CDR1 is SGDLS and CDR2 YYNGEE. Trimming removed 4 bases from V and 10 bases from J; junction bases left unmatched: 9. CDR3 length equals 14 residues. Sorting recovered naive CD8 T cells on a CD8+CD4-CCR7+CD45RA+ profile. Sequenced sample: naive CD8+ T cells from blood, with Jurkat cell RNA spiked in. Subset meaning: FACS-sorted CD8+CD4-CCR7+CD45RA+ naive T cells. This TCR derives from a human donor in good health. Some libraries in this study had Jurkat cell RNA spiked in. This sequence joins TRBV9 and TRBJ2-1; 9 bases match TRBD1. The CDR3 loop is CASSPQDRGYEQFF. CDR3 DNA sequence: TGTGCCAGCAGCCCTCAGGACAGGGGCTACGAGCAGTTCTTC.